Listed below are T cell receptor beta chains from one sample, sequenced in a study of cytomegalovirus exposure and HLA in healthy donors. Profiled with immunoSEQ multiplex PCR; TCRdb holds only in-frame clones, not every one. This table holds approximately 60,000 clones, around 92% found once. The sample taken for sequencing was PBMCs. Receptors originate from a young woman in good health and CMV-seronegative. Both conserved end residues are part of each CDR3. D genes are given only for firm matches. Clone size appears in some rows only: once, few, many, or a class for an expanded clone.

TRBV9	.	.	TRBJ2-3	CASSAWSYSTDTQYF	TGTGCCAGCAGCGCTTGGAGCTATAGCACAGATACGCAGTATTTT
TRBV28	.	many	TRBJ2-7	CATTNLARTPYEQYF	TGTGCCACCACTAACTTGGCCCGAACACCCTACGAGCAGTACTTC
TRBV28	TRBD2	.	TRBJ2-7	CASSFGLAEAYEQYF	TGTGCCAGCAGCTTCGGGCTAGCGGAAGCCTACGAGCAGTACTTC
TRBV15	.	.	TRBJ1-1	CATSLRGMNTEAFF	TGTGCCACCAGCTTACGCGGGATGAACACTGAAGCTTTCTTT
TRBV15	TRBD1	.	TRBJ1-1	CATRMTGMNTEAFF	TGTGCCACCCGCATGACAGGGATGAACACTGAAGCTTTCTTT
TRBV2	TRBD1	.	TRBJ2-2	CASRSGGQGAGGGELFF	TGTGCCAGCAGGTCCGGGGGCCAGGGGGCTGGTGGCGGGGAGCTGTTTTTT
TRBV2	.	.	TRBJ2-7	CASRADRNSYEQYF	TGTGCCAGCAGGGCCGACAGAAACTCCTACGAGCAGTACTTC
TRBV29-1	.	.	TRBJ1-2	CSVDRLQGRPYGYTF	TGCAGCGTTGATCGTTTACAGGGAAGACCATATGGCTACACCTTC
TRBV7-9	.	.	TRBJ2-2	CASSPPTSLAGELFF	TGTGCCAGCAGCCCCCCCACTAGTCTCGCCGGGGAGCTGTTTTTT
TRBV28	TRBD1	.	TRBJ2-7	CASSLDRGAWYF	TGTGCCAGCAGTTTAGACAGGGGGGCCTGGTACTTC
TRBV28	TRBD1	.	TRBJ1-2	CASTYGTDYGYTF	TGTGCCAGCACCTACGGGACAGACTATGGCTACACCTTC
TRBV10-3	.	.	TRBJ1-1	CAISESGGWSTEAFF	TGTGCCATCAGTGAGTCGGGAGGGTGGAGCACTGAAGCTTTCTTT
TRBV7-9	.	.	TRBJ2-2	CASSFGITGELFF	TGTGCCAGCAGCTTTGGCATCACCGGGGAGCTGTTTTTT
TRBV7-3	.	.	TRBJ2-2	CASSLSDTGELFF	TGTGCCAGCAGCTTATCGGACACCGGGGAGCTGTTTTTT
TRBV4-1	.	once	TRBJ2-1	CASSQLSSPGVFNEQFF	TGCGCCAGCAGCCAACTTAGTAGCCCGGGGGTATTCAATGAGCAGTTCTTC
TRBV29-1	.	.	TRBJ1-4	CSVVQGNEKLFF	TGCAGCGTTGTACAGGGTAATGAAAAACTGTTTTTT
TRBV28	.	.	TRBJ2-1	CASSSALGRQFF	TGTGCCAGCAGTTCGGCGCTGGGGCGGCAGTTCTTC
TRBV19	.	.	TRBJ1-4	CASSIVFNEKLFF	TGTGCCAGTAGTATAGTATTTAATGAAAAACTGTTTTTT
TRBV28	.	.	TRBJ1-3	CASSPSLSGNTIYF	TGTGCCAGCAGTCCGTCACTCTCTGGAAACACCATATATTTT
TRBV29-1	.	.	TRBJ2-1	CSVSTIGGGHSSYNEQFF	TGCAGCGTATCGACTATTGGGGGCGGCCACAGCTCCTACAATGAGCAGTTCTTC
TRBV11-2	.	.	TRBJ2-7	CASSLGGHSEQYF	TGTGCCAGCAGCTTAGGGGGGCATAGCGAGCAGTACTTC
TRBV4-3	.	.	TRBJ1-1	CASSPETVRKNTEAFF	TGCGCCAGCAGCCCGGAGACAGTACGGAAAAACACTGAAGCTTTCTTT
TRBV6-1	TRBD2	few	TRBJ2-4	CASSDASGSANIQYF	TGTGCCAGCAGTGACGCTAGCGGGAGTGCAAACATTCAGTACTTC
TRBV19	TRBD1	.	TRBJ2-2	CASSIHTDRGLTTGELFF	TGTGCCAGTAGTATACACACGGACAGGGGCCTGACCACCGGGGAGCTGTTTTTT
TRBV6-6	.	.	TRBJ2-2	CASTLRDSSTGELFF	TGTGCCAGCACCCTGCGGGACTCCTCCACCGGGGAGCTGTTTTTT
TRBV7-2	TRBD2	.	TRBJ2-3	CASSLAAPPTDTQYF	TGTGCCAGCAGCCTAGCGGCCCCACCGACAGATACGCAGTATTTT
TRBV19	.	few	TRBJ2-3	CASTPPGDVDTQYF	TGTGCCAGTACCCCCCCGGGGGACGTAGATACGCAGTATTTT
TRBV10-3	.	.	TRBJ1-4	CAISPSPGYEEKLFF	TGTGCCATCAGTCCCTCTCCAGGGTATGAGGAAAAACTGTTTTTT
TRBV6-1	.	.	TRBJ1-4	CASSEWGLNEKLFF	TGTGCCAGCAGTGAATGGGGACTTAATGAAAAACTGTTTTTT
TRBV19	.	.	TRBJ1-1	CASSPTRNTEAFF	TGTGCCAGTAGTCCAACACGGAACACTGAAGCTTTCTTT
TRBV5-4	.	.	TRBJ1-1	CASSLEQANTEAFF	TGTGCCAGCAGCTTGGAACAGGCGAACACTGAAGCTTTCTTT
TRBV4-2	.	.	TRBJ2-6	CASSQEIGGAGANVLTF	TGTGCCAGCAGCCAAGAAATAGGGGGGGCTGGGGCCAACGTCCTGACTTTC
TRBV4-3	.	.	TRBJ2-1	CASSQEAGGVNEQFF	TGCGCCAGCAGCCAAGAAGCCGGAGGGGTTAATGAGCAGTTCTTC
TRBV9	.	.	TRBJ1-2	CASSDDRRLYGYTF	TGTGCCAGCAGTGACGATAGACGACTCTATGGCTACACCTTC
TRBV27	TRBD2	.	TRBJ2-7	CASSGKRTSGYEQYF	TGTGCCAGCAGTGGTAAAAGGACTAGCGGCTACGAGCAGTACTTC
TRBV9	.	.	TRBJ1-3	CASSVGTSSGNTIYF	TGTGCCAGCAGCGTCGGGACATCTTCTGGAAACACCATATATTTT
TRBV4-2	.	.	TRBJ2-3	CASSQDGSEVTQYF	TGTGCCAGCAGCCAAGATGGATCCGAGGTTACGCAGTATTTT
TRBV9	.	.	TRBJ2-2	CASTSRGANTGELFF	TGTGCCAGCACCTCCCGGGGGGCCAACACCGGGGAGCTGTTTTTT
TRBV6-5	.	.	TRBJ1-5	CASSLASNQPQHF	TGTGCCAGCAGTTTAGCTAGCAATCAGCCCCAGCATTTT
TRBV19	.	once	TRBJ2-2	CASSLVGATGELFF	TGTGCCAGTAGCCTAGTGGGGGCCACCGGGGAGCTGTTTTTT
TRBV9	TRBD2	.	TRBJ2-1	CASSVGLEAGGMVNEQFF	TGTGCCAGCAGCGTAGGACTGGAAGCGGGAGGGATGGTGAATGAGCAGTTCTTC
TRBV7-9	.	.	TRBJ1-1	CASSLAQGRDTEAFF	TGTGCCAGCAGCTTAGCGCAGGGCAGGGACACTGAAGCTTTCTTT
TRBV7-3	.	.	TRBJ2-3	CASSFRGGSSTDTQYF	TGTGCCAGCAGCTTCCGTGGCGGATCCAGCACAGATACGCAGTATTTT
TRBV11-2	.	.	TRBJ2-1	CASSLEGGGPYNEQFF	TGTGCCAGCAGCTTAGAAGGGGGGGGCCCTTACAATGAGCAGTTCTTC
TRBV7-2	.	.	TRBJ1-1	CASSQNRRNTEAFF	TGTGCCAGCAGCCAGAACAGGAGGAACACTGAAGCTTTCTTT
TRBV19	.	.	TRBJ2-1	CAAGMHSYNEQFF	TGTGCCGCGGGGATGCACTCCTACAATGAGCAGTTCTTC
TRBV6-1	.	.	TRBJ1-1	CASSESGQHEAFF	TGTGCCAGCAGTGAATCAGGACAGCATGAAGCTTTCTTT
TRBV2	.	.	TRBJ1-2	CASSVTGYDGYTF	TGTGCCAGCAGTGTTACAGGGTATGATGGCTACACCTTC
TRBV30	.	.	TRBJ1-1	CAWSVSVVGPGISEAFF	TGTGCCTGGAGTGTTTCGGTTGTTGGGCCAGGGATCTCTGAAGCTTTCTTT
TRBV7-2	TRBD1	.	TRBJ1-2	CASSLVVWGTGDYGYTF	TGTGCCAGCAGCTTAGTGGTATGGGGGACAGGGGACTATGGCTACACCTTC
TRBV10-1	.	.	TRBJ2-1	CASSGEGVYNEQFF	TGCGCCAGCAGCGGAGAGGGGGTCTACAATGAGCAGTTCTTC